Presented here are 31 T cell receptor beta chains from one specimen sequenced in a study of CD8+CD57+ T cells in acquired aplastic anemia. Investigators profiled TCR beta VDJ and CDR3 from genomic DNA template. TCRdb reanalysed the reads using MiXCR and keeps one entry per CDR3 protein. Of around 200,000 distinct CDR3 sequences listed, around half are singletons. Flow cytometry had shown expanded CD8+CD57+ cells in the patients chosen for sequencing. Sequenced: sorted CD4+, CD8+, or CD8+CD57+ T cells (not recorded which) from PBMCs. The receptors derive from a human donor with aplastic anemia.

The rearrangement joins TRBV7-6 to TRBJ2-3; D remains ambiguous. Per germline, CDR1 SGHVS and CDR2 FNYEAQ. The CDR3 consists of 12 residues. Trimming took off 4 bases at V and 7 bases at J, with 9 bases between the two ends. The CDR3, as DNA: TGTGCCAGCAGCTCCACCCTGTATACGCAGTATTTT. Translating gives CASSSTLYTQYF.

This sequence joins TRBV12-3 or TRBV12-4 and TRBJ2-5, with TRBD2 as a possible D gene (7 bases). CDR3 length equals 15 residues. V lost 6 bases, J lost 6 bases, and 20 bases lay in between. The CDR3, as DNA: TGTGCCAGCAGCCCCCGACTGGGAGGGGGTCAGACCCAGTACTTC. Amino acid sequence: CASSPRLGGGQTQYF.

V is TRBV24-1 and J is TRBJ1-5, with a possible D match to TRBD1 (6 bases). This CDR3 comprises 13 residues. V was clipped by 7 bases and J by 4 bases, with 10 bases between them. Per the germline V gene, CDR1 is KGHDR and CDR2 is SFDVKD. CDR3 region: CATRGTGNQPQHF. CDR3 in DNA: TGTGCCACCAGGGGTACAGGGAATCAGCCCCAGCATTTT.

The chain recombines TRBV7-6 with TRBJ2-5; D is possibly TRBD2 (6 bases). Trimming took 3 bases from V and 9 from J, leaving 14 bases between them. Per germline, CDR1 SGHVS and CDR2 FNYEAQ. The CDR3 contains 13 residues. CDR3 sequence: CASSLGEDAPQYF. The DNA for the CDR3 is TGTGCCAGCAGCTTGGGGGAGGATGCGCCCCAGTACTTC. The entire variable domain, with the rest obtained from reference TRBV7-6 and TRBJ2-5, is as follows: GAGVSQSPRYKVTKRGQDVALRCDPISGHVSLYWYRQALGQGPEFLTYFNYEAQQDKSGLPNDRFSAERPEGSISTLTIQRTEQRDSAMYRCASSLGEDAPQYFGPGTRLLVL.

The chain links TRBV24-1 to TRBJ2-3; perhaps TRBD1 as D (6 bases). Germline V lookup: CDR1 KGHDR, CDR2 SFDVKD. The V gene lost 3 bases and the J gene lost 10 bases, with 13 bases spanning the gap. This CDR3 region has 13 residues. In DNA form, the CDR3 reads TGTGCCACCAGTGATCACAGGGTTAACGCGCAGTATTTT. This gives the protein CATSDHRVNAQYF.

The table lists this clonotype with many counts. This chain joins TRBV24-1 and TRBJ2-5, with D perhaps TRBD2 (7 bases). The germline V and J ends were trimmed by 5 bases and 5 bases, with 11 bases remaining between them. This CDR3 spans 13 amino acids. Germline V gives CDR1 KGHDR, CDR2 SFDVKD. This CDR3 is CATSGGGGETQYF. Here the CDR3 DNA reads TGTGCCACCAGTGGGGGGGGCGGGGAGACCCAGTACTTC.

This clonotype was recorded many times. The CDR3 spells CASTLGGPYEQYF. In nucleotides, the CDR3 is TGTGCCAGCACCCTGGGGGGTCCCTACGAGCAGTACTTC. The V and J genes are TRBV6-5 and TRBJ2-7; perhaps TRBD2 as D (6 bases). The germline V gene has CDR1 MNHEY and CDR2 SVGAGI. The CDR3 extends over 13 amino acids. V lost 7 bases and J lost 2, with 12 bases in between.

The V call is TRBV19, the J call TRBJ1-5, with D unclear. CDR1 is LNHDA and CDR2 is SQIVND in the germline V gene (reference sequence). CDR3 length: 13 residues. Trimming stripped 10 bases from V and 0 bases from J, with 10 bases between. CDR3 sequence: CATWASSNQPQHF. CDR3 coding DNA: TGTGCCACCTGGGCCAGTAGCAATCAGCCCCAGCATTTT.

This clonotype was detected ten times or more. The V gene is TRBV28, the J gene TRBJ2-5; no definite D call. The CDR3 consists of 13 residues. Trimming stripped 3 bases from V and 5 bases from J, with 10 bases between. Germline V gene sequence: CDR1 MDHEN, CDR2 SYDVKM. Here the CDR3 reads CASSLPGFETQYF. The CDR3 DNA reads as TGTGCCAGCAGTTTGCCGGGTTTCGAGACCCAGTACTTC.

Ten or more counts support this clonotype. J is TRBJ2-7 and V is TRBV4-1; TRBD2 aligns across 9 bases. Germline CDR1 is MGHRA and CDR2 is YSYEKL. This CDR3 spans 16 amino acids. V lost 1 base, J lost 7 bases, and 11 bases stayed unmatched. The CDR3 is CASSQAGLAIGKEQYF. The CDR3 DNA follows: TGCGCCAGCAGCCAAGCGGGACTAGCAATCGGTAAGGAGCAGTACTTC.

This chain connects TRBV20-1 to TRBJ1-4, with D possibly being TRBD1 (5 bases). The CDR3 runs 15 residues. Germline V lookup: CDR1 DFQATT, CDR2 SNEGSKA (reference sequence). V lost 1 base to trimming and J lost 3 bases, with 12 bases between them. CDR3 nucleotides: TGCAGTGCTAGAGGAGGAGCGGGGGCTAATGAAAAACTGTTTTTT. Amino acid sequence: CSARGGAGANEKLFF.

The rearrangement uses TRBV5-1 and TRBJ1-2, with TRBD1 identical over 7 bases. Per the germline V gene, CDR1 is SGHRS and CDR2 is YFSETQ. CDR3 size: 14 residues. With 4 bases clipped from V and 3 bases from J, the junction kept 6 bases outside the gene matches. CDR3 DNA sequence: TGCGCCAGCAGCCCCGCCGGGACAGACTATGGCTACACCTTC. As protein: CASSPAGTDYGYTF.

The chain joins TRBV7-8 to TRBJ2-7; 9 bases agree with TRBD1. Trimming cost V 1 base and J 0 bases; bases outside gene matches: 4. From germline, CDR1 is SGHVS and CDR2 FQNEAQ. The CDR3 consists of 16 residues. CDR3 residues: CASSLVGTGSSYEQYF. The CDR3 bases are TGTGCCAGCAGCTTAGTCGGGACAGGGTCCTCCTACGAGCAGTACTTC.

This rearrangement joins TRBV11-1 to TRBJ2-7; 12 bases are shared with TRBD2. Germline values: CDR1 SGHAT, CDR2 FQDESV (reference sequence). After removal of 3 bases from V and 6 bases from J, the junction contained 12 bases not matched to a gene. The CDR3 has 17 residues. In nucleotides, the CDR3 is TGTGCCAGCAGCTTGGAACCGGGACTAGCGGGCCACTCCGAGCAGTACTTC. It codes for CASSLEPGLAGHSEQYF.

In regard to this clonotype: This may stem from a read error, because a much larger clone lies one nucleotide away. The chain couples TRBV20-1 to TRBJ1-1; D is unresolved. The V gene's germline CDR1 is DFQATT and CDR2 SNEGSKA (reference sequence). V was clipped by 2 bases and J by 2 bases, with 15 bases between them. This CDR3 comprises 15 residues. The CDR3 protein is CSARSRSTFNTEAFF. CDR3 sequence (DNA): TGCAGTGCTAGAAGTAGATCGACTTTTAACACTGAAGCTTTCTTT.

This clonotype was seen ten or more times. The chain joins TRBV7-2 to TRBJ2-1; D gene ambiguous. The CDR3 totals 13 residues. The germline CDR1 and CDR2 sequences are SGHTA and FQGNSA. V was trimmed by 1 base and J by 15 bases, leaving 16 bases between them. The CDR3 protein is CASSLVVDQSSFF. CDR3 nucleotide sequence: TGTGCCAGCAGCTTAGTTGTCGACCAATCCTCGTTCTTC.

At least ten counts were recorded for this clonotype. The CDR3, as DNA: TGTGCCAGTAGTATAGGTGGCGTTGCTATTAACTATGGCTACACCTTC. The encoded protein is CASSIGGVAINYGYTF. The chain uses TRBV19 and TRBJ1-2, with D hard to call. The CDR3 spans 16 residues. Germline-derived CDR1 and CDR2 are LNHDA and SQIVND (reference sequence). Trimming cost V 1 base and J 1 base, with 13 bases left between them.

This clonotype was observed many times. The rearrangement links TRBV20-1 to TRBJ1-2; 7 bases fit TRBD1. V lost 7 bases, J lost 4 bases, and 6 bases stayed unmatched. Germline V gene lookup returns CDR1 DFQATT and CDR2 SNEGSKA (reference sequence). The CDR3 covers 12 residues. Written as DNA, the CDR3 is TGCAGTGGCATCGGACAGGTCTATGGCTACACCTTC. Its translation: CSGIGQVYGYTF.

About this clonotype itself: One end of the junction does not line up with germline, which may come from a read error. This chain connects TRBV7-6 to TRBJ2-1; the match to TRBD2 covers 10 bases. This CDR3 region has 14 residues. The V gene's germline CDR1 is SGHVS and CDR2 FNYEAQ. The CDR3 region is CASSLTSGKNEQFF. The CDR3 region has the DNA TGTGCTAGCAGCTTAACTAGCGGGAAAAATGAGCAGTTCTTC. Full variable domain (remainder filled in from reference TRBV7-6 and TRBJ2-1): GAGVSQSPRYKVTKRGQDVALRCDPISGHVSLYWYRQALGQGPEFLTYFNYEAQQDKSGLPNDRFSAERPEGSISTLTIQRTEQRDSAMYRCASSLTSGKNEQFFGPGTRLTVL.

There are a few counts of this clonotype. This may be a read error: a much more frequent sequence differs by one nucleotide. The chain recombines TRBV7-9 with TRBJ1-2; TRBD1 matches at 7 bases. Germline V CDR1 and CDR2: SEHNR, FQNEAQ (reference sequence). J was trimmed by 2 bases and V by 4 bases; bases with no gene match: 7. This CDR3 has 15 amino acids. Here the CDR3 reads CASSSSGTDNYGYTF. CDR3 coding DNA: TGTGCCAGCAGCTCCTCCGGGACAGACAACTATGGCTACACCTTC.

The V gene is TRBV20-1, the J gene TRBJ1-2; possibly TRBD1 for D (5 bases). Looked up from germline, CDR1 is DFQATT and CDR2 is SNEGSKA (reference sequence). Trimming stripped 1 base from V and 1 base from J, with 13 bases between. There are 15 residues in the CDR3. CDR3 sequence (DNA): TGCAGTGCTAGAGTAAGAGGGGAGGGTAACTATGGCTACACCTTC. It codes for CSARVRGEGNYGYTF.

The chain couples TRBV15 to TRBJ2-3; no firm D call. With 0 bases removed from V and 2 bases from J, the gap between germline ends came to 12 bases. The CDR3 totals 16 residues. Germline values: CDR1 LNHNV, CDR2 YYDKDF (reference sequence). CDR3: CATSRDRRDFTDTQYF. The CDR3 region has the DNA TGTGCCACCAGCAGAGATCGCCGAGACTTCACAGATACGCAGTATTTT.

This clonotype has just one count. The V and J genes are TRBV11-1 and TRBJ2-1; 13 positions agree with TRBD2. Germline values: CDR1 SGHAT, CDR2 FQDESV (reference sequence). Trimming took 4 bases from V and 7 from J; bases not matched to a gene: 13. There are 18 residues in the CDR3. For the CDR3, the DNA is TGTGCCAGCAGCTGGACACTAGCGGGAGGGCCGGTTCGGAATGAGCAGTTCTTC. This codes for CASSWTLAGGPVRNEQFF.

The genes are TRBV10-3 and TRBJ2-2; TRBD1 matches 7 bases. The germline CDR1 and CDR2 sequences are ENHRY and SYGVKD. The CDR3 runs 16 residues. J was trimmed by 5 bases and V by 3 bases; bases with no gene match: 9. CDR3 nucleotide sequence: TGTGCCATCAGTGATGACGACAGGGTTGGGACCGGGGAGCTGTTTTTT. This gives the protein CAISDDDRVGTGELFF.

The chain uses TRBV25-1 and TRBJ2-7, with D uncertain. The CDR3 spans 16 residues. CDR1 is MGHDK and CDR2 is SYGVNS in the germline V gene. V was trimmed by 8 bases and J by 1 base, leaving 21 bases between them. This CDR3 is CASPPGILVASYEQYF. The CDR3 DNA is TGTGCCAGCCCCCCAGGCATTTTAGTGGCGTCCTACGAGCAGTACTTC.

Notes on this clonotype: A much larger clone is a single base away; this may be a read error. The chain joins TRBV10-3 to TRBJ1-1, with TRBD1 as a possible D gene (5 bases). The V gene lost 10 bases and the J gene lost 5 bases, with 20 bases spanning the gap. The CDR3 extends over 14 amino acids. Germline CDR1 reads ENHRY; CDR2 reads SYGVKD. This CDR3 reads CASGRGTSGTEAFF. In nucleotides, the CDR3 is TGTGCCAGCGGACGCGGGACTTCCGGTACTGAAGCTTTCTTT.

The CDR3 DNA sequence: TGCAGTGCTCGGGGGCGGAAGGATTACGAGCAGTACTTC. Encoded protein: CSARGRKDYEQYF. V gene TRBV20-1 combines with J gene TRBJ2-7; D may correspond to TRBD1 or TRBD2 (6 bases each). Trimming pared 5 bases from V and 4 bases from J, leaving 15 bases between. This CDR3 spans 13 amino acids. The germline CDR1 and CDR2 sequences are DFQATT and SNEGSKA (reference sequence).

As DNA, the CDR3 is TGTGCCAGCAGTTTATACAGGACTGGGGAGACCCAGTACTTC. Amino acids: CASSLYRTGETQYF. The gene calls are TRBV27 and TRBJ2-5; D is tentatively TRBD1 or TRBD2 (5 bases each). This CDR3 is 14 amino acids long. Trimming stripped 1 base from V and 5 bases from J, with 11 bases between. Per the germline V gene, CDR1 is MNHEY and CDR2 is SMNVEV (reference sequence).

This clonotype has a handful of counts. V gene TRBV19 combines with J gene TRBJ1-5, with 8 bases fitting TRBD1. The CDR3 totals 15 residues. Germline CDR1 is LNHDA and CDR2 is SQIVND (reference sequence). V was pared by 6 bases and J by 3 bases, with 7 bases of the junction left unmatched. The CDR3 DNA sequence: TGTGCCAGTAGAAGCAGGGGGCTTACCAATCAGCCCCAGCATTTT. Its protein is CASRSRGLTNQPQHF.

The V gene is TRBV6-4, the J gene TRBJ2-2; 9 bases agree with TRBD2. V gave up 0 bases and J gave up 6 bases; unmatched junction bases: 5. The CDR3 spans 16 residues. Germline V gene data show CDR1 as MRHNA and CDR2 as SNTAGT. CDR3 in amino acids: CASSDSVSGGPGELFF. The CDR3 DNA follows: TGTGCCAGCAGTGACTCGGTTAGCGGGGGCCCCGGGGAGCTGTTTTTT.

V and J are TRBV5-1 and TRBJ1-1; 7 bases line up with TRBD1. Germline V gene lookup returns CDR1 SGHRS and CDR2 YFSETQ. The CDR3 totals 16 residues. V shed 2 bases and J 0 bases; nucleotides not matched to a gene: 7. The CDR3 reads CASSFTGVVMNTEAFF. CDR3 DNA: TGCGCCAGCAGCTTTACAGGGGTGGTGATGAACACTGAAGCTTTCTTT.